This T cell receptor beta chain comes out of a study of beta chain features in type 1 diabetes. V was cut by 3 bases and J by 7 bases, with 16 bases left in between. The CDR3 runs 16 residues. Germline lookup yields CDR1 LGHNA and CDR2 YSLEER. Investigators reverse transcribed all isolated RNA, so they sequenced expressed TCRB transcripts. The data were produced by immunoSEQ multiplex PCR, yet TCRdb's version contains in-frame clones alone and is incomplete. The table includes roughly 130,000 clones, about 9.2% detected once. The chain is built from TRBV4-3 and TRBJ1-6, with a weak D call TRBD1 (6 bases). Material: central memory CD4+ T cells from blood. The clonotype originates from a man younger than 35 in good health. Here the CDR3 DNA reads TGCGCCAGCAGCCAGGGCCCGGACAGCCTAAATTCACCCCTCCACTTT. It yields the protein CASSQGPDSLNSPLHF.